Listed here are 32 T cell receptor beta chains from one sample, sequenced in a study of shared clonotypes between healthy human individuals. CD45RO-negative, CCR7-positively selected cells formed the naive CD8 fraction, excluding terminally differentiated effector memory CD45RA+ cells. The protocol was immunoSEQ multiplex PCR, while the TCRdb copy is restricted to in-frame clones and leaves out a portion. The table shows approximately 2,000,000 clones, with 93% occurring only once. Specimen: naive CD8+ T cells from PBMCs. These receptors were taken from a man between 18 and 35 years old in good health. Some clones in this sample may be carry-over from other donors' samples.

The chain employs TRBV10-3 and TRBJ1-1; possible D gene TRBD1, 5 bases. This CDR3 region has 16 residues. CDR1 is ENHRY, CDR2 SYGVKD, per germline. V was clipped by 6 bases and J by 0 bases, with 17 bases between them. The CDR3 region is CAISGRGGALNTEAFF. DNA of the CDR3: TGTGCCATCAGCGGGCGAGGAGGGGCCTTGAACACTGAAGCTTTCTTT.

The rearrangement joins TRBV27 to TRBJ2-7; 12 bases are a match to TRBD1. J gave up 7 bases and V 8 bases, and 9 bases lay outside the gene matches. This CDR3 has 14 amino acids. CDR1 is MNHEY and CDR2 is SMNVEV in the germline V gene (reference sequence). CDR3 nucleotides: TGTGCCAGCGGGACAGGGGGCTTACGAGGAGAGCAGTACTTC. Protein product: CASGTGGLRGEQYF.

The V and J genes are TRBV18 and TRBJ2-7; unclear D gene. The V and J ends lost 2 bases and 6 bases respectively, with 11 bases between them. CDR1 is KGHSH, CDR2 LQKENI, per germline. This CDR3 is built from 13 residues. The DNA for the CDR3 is TGTGCCAGCTCACCATTGGGATTTCTCGAGCAGTACTTC. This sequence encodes CASSPLGFLEQYF.

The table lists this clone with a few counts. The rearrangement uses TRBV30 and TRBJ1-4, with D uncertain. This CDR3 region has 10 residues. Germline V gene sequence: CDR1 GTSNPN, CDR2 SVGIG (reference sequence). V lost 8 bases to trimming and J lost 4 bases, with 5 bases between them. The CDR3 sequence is CAGINEKLFF. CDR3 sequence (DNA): TGTGCCGGGATTAATGAAAAACTGTTTTTT.

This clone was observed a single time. CDR3: CASSAWGKNYGYTF. The CDR3 DNA reads TGTGCCAGCAGCGCGTGGGGAAAGAACTATGGCTACACCTTC. The chain carries TRBV9 and TRBJ1-2; no clear D gene. The CDR3 extends over 14 amino acids. Per the germline V gene, CDR1 is SGDLS and CDR2 is YYNGEE. Trimming stripped 3 bases from V and 2 bases from J, with 11 bases between.

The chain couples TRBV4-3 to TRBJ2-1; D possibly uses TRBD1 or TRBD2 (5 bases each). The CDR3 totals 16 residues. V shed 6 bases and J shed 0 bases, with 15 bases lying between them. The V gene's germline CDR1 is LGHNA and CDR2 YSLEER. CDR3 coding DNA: TGCGCCAGCAGACTCGCCAGGGACCTCTCCTACAATGAGCAGTTCTTC. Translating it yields CASRLARDLSYNEQFF.

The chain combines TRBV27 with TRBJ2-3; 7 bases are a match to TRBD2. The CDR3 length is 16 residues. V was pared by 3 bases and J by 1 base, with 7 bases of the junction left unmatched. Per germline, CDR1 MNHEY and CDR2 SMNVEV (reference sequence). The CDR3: CASSFSAGERTDTQYF. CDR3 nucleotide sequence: TGTGCCAGCAGTTTTTCGGCGGGAGAACGCACAGATACGCAGTATTTT.

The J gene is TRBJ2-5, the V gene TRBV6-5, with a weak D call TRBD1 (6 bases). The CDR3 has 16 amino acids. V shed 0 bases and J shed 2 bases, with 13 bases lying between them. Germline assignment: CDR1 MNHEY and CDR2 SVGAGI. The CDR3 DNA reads TGTGCCAGCAGTTACTCGTTCAGGGGCCTGCAAGAGACCCAGTACTTC. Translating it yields CASSYSFRGLQETQYF.

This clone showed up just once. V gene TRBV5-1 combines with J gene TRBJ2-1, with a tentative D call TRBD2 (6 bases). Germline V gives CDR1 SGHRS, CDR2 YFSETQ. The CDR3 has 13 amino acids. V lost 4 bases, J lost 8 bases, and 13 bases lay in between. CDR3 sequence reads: CASSAGRRDEQFF. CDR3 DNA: TGCGCCAGCAGCGCCGGGAGAAGGGATGAGCAGTTCTTC.

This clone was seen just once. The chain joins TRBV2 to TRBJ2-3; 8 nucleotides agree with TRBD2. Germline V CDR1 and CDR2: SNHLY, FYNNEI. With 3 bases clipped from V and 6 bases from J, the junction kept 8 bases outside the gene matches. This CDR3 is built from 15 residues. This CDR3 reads CASSEGVAGPDTQYF. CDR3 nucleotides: TGTGCCAGCAGTGAGGGAGTAGCGGGACCGGATACGCAGTATTTT.

In nucleotides, the CDR3 is TGTGCCAGCAGCACGAGGACTAGCGGCATCTACAATGAGCAGTTCTTC. This translates into CASSTRTSGIYNEQFF. The chain employs TRBV9 and TRBJ2-1; the match to TRBD2 covers 10 bases. Looked up from germline, CDR1 is SGDLS and CDR2 is YYNGEE. The CDR3 spans 16 residues. J gave up 3 bases and V 4 bases, and 7 bases lay outside the gene matches.

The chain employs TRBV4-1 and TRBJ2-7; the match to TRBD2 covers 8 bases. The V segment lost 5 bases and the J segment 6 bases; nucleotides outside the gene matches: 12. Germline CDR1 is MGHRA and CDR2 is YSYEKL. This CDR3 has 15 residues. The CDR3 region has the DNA TGCGCCAGCAGCTGGGTAGGGGTAGCGGGGTTCGAGCAGTACTTC. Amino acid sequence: CASSWVGVAGFEQYF.

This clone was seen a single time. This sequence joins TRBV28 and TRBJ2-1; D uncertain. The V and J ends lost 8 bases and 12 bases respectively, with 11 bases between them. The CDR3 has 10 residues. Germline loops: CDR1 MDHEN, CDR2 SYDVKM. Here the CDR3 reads CASGEVGQFF. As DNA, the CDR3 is TGTGCCAGCGGCGAGGTTGGGCAGTTCTTC.

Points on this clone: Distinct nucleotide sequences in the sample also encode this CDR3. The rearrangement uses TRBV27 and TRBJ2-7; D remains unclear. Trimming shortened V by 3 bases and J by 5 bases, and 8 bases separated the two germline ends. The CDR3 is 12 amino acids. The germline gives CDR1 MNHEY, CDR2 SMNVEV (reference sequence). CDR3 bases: TGTGCCAGCAGTTTCCTCGGAGACGAGCAGTACTTC. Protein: CASSFLGDEQYF.

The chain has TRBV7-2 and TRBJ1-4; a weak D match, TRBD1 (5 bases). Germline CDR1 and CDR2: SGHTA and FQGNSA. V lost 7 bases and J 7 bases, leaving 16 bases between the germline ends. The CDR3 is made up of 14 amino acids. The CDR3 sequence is CASTIKGRSEKLFF. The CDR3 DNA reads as TGTGCCAGCACCATAAAGGGGAGGAGTGAAAAACTGTTTTTT.

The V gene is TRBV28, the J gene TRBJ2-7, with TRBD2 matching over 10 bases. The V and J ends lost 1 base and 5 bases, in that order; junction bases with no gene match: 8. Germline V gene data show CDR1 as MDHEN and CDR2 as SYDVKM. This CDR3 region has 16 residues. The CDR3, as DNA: TGTGCCAGCAGTTTATACCCGGGACTAGCGAGGAACGAGCAGTACTTC. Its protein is CASSLYPGLARNEQYF.

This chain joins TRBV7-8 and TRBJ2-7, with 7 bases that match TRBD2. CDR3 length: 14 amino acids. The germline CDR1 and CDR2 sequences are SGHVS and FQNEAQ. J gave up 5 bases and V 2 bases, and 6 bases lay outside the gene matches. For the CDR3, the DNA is TGTGCCAGCAGCTTACGGCAGCGGGAAAACGAGCAGTACTTC. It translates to CASSLRQRENEQYF.

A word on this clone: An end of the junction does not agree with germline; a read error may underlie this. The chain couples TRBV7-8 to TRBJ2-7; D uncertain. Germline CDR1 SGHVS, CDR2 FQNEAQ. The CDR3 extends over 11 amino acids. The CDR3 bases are TGTGCCAGCAGCCCCACGGGCCCCTTGGTCTTC. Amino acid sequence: CASSPTGPLVF.

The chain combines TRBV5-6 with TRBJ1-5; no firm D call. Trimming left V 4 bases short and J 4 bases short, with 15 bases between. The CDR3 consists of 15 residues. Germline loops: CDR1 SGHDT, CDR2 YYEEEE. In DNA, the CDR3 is TGTGCCAGCAGCCAAAGACCCGGGAGAAATCAGCCCCAGCATTTT. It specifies CASSQRPGRNQPQHF.

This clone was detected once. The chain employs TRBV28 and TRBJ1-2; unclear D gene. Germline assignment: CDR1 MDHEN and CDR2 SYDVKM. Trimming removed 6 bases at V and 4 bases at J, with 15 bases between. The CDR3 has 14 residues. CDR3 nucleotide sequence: TGTGCCAGCAGCTGGGAAGGGAGCCTCTATGGCTACACCTTC. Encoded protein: CASSWEGSLYGYTF.

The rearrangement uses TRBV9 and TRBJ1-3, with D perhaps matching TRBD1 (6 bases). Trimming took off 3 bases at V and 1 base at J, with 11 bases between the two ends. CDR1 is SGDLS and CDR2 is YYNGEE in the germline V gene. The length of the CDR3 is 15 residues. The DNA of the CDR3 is TGTGCCAGCAGCGGGCCACAGGGATCTGGAAACACCATATATTTT. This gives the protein CASSGPQGSGNTIYF.

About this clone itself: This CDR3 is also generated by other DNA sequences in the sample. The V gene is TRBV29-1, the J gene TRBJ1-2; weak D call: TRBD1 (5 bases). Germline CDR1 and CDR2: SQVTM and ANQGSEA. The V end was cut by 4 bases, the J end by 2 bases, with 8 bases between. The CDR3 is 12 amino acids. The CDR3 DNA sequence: TGCAGCGTTGGGGACGGGAACTATGGCTACACCTTC. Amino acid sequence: CSVGDGNYGYTF.

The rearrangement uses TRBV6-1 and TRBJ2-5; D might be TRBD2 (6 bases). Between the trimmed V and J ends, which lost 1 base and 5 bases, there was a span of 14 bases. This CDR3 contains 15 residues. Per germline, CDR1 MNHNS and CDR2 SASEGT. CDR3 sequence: CASSEDWGLGETQYF. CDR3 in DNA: TGTGCCAGCAGTGAAGATTGGGGACTCGGGGAGACCCAGTACTTC.

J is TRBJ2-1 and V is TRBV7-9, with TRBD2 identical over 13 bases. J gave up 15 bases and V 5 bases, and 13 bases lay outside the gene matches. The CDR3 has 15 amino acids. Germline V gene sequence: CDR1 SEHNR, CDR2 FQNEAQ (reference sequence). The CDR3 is CASSPRTSGSFPPFF. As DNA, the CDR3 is TGTGCCAGCAGCCCCAGGACTAGCGGGAGTTTCCCCCCGTTCTTC.

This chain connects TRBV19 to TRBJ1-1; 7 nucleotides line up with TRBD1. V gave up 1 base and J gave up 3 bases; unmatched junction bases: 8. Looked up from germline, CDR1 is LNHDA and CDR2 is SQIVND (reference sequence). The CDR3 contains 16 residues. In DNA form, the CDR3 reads TGTGCCAGTAGTATAGCAGGCAGGGGGACGGACACTGAAGCTTTCTTT. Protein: CASSIAGRGTDTEAFF.

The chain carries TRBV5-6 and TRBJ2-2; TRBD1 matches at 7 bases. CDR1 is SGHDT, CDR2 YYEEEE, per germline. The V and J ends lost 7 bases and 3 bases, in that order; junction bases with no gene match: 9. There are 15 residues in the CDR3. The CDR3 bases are TGTGCCAGCGAATCCGACAGGGATTACACCGGGGAGCTGTTTTTT. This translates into CASESDRDYTGELFF.

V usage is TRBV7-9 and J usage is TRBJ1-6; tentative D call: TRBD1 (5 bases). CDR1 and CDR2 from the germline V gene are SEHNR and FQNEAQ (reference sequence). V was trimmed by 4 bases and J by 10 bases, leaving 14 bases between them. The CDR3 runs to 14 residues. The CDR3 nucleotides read TGTGCCAGCAGCTCTAGCGTCGGGGACTCACCCCTCCACTTT. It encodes CASSSSVGDSPLHF.

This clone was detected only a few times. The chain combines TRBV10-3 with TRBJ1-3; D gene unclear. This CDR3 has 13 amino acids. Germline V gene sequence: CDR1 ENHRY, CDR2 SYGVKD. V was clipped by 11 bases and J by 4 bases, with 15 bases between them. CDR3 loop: CAARAGIGNTIYF. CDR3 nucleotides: TGTGCCGCGCGGGCGGGGATCGGAAACACCATATATTTT.

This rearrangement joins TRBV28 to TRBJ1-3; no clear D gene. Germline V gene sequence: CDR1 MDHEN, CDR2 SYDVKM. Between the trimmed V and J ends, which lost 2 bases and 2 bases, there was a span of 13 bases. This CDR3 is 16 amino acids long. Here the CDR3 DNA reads TGTGCCAGCAGTTTAATGTCGGCGGAGGCTGGAAACACCATATATTTT. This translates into CASSLMSAEAGNTIYF. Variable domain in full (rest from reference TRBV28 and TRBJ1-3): DVKVTQSSRYLVKRTGEKVFLECVQDMDHENMFWYRQDPGLGLRLIYFSYDVKMKEKGDIPEGYSVSREKKERFSLILESASTNQTSMYLCASSLMSAEAGNTIYFGEGSWLTVV.

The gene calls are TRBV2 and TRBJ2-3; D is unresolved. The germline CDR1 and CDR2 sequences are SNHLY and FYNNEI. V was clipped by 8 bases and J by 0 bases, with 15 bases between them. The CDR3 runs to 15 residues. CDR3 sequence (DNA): TGTGCCAGCGTGTTTGAACCTTCTAGCACAGATACGCAGTATTTT. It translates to CASVFEPSSTDTQYF.

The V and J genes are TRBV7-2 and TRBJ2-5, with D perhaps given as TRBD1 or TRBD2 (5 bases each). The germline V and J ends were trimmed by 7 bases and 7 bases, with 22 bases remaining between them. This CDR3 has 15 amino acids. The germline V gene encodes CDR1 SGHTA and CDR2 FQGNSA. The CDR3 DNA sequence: TGTGCCAGCACCCCTCCGGGACCCTTGGGCGGGACCCAGTACTTC. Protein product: CASTPPGPLGGTQYF. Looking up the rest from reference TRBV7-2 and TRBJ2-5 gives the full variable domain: GAGVSQSPSNKVTEKGKDVELRCDPISGHTALYWYRQSLGQGLEFLIYFQGNSAPDKSGLPSDRFSAERTGGSVSTLTIQRTQQEDSAVYLCASTPPGPLGGTQYFGPGTRLLVL.

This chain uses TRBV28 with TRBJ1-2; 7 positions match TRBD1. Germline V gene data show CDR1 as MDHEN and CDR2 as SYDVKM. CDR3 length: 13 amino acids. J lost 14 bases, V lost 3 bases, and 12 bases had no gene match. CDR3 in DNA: TGTGCCAGCAGTTTTTTGGTAGAGGGGGCTTGTACCTTC. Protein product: CASSFLVEGACTF.